These T cell receptor beta chains were read from a single sample in a study of T cell responses to AZD1222 COVID-19 vaccine. Sequencing was performed with immunoSEQ multiplex PCR; in TCRdb, only in-frame clones are kept and a portion is missing. Found here are 95,000 to 100,000 clones, 80% to 90% of them singletons; the top ten hold around 1.5%. The sample consisted of peripheral blood, taken on day 0 of AZD1222 vaccination. The origin of the receptors is an adult in good health. CDR3s include the opening cysteine and the closing phenylalanine or tryptophan. Fields, in order: CDR3 DNA, CDR3 protein, V gene, clone size, J gene, D gene. D genes are given only for firm matches. The listing skips clone size in some rows; elsewhere it reads once, few, many or a size class.

TGTGCCAGCAGCTCTCACAGTAATTCACCCCTCCACTTT	CASSSHSNSPLHF	TRBV11-2	medium-sized	TRBJ1-6	.
TGTGCCAGCAGTTTAGGGGGGAAAGCTTTCTTT	CASSLGGKAFF	TRBV27	.	TRBJ1-1	.
TGTGCCAGCATTGGGAGGGTAGGCTATGGCTACACCTTC	CASIGRVGYGYTF	TRBV28	.	TRBJ1-2	.
TGTGCCAGTAGTATGGACGGGAGTTCCTACGAGCAGTACTTC	CASSMDGSSYEQYF	TRBV19	.	TRBJ2-7	.
TGTGCCAGCAGTGAAGACTCCTCCTACGAGCAGTACTTC	CASSEDSSYEQYF	TRBV6-1	once	TRBJ2-7	.
TGCAGTGCTAGTGATGGTGGATGGGGGGGGCATATCTATGGCTACACCTTC	CSASDGGWGGHIYGYTF	TRBV20-1	.	TRBJ1-2	.
TGTGCCAGCAGCCAGTGGCAGGACGAGCAGTACTTC	CASSQWQDEQYF	TRBV3-1/TRBV3-2	.	TRBJ2-7	.
TGTGCCAGCTCACCCGTCCGACAGAACACTGAAGCTTTCTTT	CASSPVRQNTEAFF	TRBV18	.	TRBJ1-1	.
TGTGCCAGCACCCTTTCGGGAAGAAGTGAAGCTTTCTTT	CASTLSGRSEAFF	TRBV6-5	.	TRBJ1-1	.
TGTGCCAGTCAGCGGGGGGGCCTCTCCTACAATGAGCAGTTCTTC	CASQRGGLSYNEQFF	TRBV19	.	TRBJ2-1	TRBD2
TGTGCCAGCAGCGGCATTGGAAATAGCAATCAGCCCCAGCATTTT	CASSGIGNSNQPQHF	TRBV2	few	TRBJ1-5	.
TGTGCCAGCAGTGAGACGCCGCGCAGGCCGGAACGGTCTTTCTTT	CASSETPRRPERSFF	TRBV6-1	.	TRBJ1-1	.
TGTGCCAGCAGTGAATCCACTAGCGGGGACCCACCGCACTTC	CASSESTSGDPPHF	TRBV6-1	.	TRBJ2-7	TRBD2
TGTGCCAGCAGTCAACAGGGGGCCAACACTGAAGCTTTCTTT	CASSQQGANTEAFF	TRBV28	.	TRBJ1-1	TRBD1